One sample yielded the 28 T cell receptor beta chains listed below, sequenced in a study of cytomegalovirus exposure and HLA in healthy donors (dated by TCRdb to 2017 to 2019). The library was made by the immunoSEQ multiplex PCR assay. For the multiplex PCR, a mixture combining 60 forward primers for TCR Vbeta segments and 13 reverse primers for TCR Jbeta segments was used. As stored in TCRdb, this immuneACCESS dataset retains in-frame rearrangements with V and J assigned. A fraction of the clones does not appear; measured against another copy, unresolved V genes explain less than half of the discrepancy, and the remainder lacks a known reason. The sample table contains tens of thousands of clones; only one count was recorded for 70% to 80% of them. The ten top clones hold roughly 15% of the sample. Sequences were obtained from PBMCs. The receptors derive from a woman between 40 and 55 years old in good health and CMV-seropositive.

The J gene is TRBJ1-2, the V gene TRBV6-5; D remains ambiguous. The CDR3 covers 14 residues. With 2 bases removed from V and 0 bases from J, the gap between germline ends came to 7 bases. Germline values: CDR1 MNHEY, CDR2 SVGAGI. CDR3: CASSYAQANYGYTF. CDR3 nucleotide sequence: TGTGCCAGCAGTTACGCGCAGGCTAACTATGGCTACACCTTC.

J is TRBJ2-1 and V is TRBV30, with D maybe TRBD1 (6 bases). Germline values: CDR1 GTSNPN, CDR2 SVGIG (reference sequence). V was clipped by 3 bases and J by 10 bases, with 10 bases between them. The CDR3 length is 11 residues. CDR3 sequence reads: CAWSPGTEQFF. The CDR3 DNA reads as TGTGCCTGGAGCCCCGGGACAGAGCAGTTCTTC.

This clone was found once. The gene calls are TRBV4-2 and TRBJ2-7; D is ambiguous. Germline-derived CDR1 and CDR2 are LGHNA and YNFKEQ. Trimming pared 1 base from V and 0 bases from J, leaving 4 bases between. The CDR3 is 13 residues long. CDR3 sequence: CASSQASSYEQYF. The CDR3 DNA sequence: TGTGCCAGCAGCCAAGCGTCCTCCTACGAGCAGTACTTC.

CDR3 DNA: TGTGCCTGGAGTGTACGGACTGCCAACGGGGAGCTGTTTTTT. Translation gives CAWSVRTANGELFF. V usage is TRBV30 and J usage is TRBJ2-2; D may be TRBD2 (5 bases). The CDR3 has 14 amino acids. V lost 0 bases and J lost 7, with 12 bases in between. CDR1 is GTSNPN and CDR2 is SVGIG in the germline V gene (reference sequence).

CDR3 protein: CASTLSRFISTEAFF. CDR3 DNA sequence: TGTGCCAGTACCCTATCCCGGTTTATAAGCACTGAAGCTTTCTTT. V gene TRBV19 combines with J gene TRBJ1-1; D uncertain. Germline lookup yields CDR1 LNHDA and CDR2 SQIVND (reference sequence). V was clipped by 7 bases and J by 4 bases, with 19 bases between them. This CDR3 spans 15 amino acids. The full variable domain, in which reference TRBV19 and TRBJ1-1 provide the parts outside the CDR3, is DGGITQSPKYLFRKEGQNVTLSCEQNLNHDAMYWYRQDPGQGLRLIYYSQIVNDFQKGDIAEGYSVSREKKESFPLTVTSAQKNPTAFYLCASTLSRFISTEAFFGQGTRLTVV.

This clone has ten or more counts. The chain combines TRBV19 with TRBJ2-4, with D perhaps TRBD2 (5 bases). The CDR3 length is 13 residues. Germline V CDR1 and CDR2: LNHDA, SQIVND (reference sequence). V lost 6 bases, J lost 8 bases, and 14 bases lay in between. The CDR3 DNA sequence: TGTGCCAGTAGGAGGAGTGGGGAGTACATTCAGTACTTC. Its protein product is CASRRSGEYIQYF.

This chain's CDR3 is CASSSQTGWALYEQYF. The CDR3 coding sequence is TGTGCCAGCAGTTCCCAGACAGGGTGGGCCCTTTACGAGCAGTACTTC. The V and J genes are TRBV6-5 and TRBJ2-7; TRBD1 matches at 7 bases. Germline lookup yields CDR1 MNHEY and CDR2 SVGAGI. Trimming took 4 bases from V and 4 from J; bases not matched to a gene: 13. This CDR3 has 16 amino acids.

CDR3 DNA sequence: TGTGCCTGGAGTGGCAGGGGCTATCAGCCCCAGCATTTT. It yields the protein CAWSGRGYQPQHF. This chain links TRBV30 with TRBJ1-5, with D perhaps matching TRBD1 (6 bases). CDR3 length equals 13 residues. V dropped 1 base and J dropped 5 bases, with 9 bases sitting between them. CDR1 is GTSNPN and CDR2 is SVGIG in the germline V gene (reference sequence).

This clone was seen just once. This chain joins TRBV5-1 and TRBJ1-1, with D possibly being TRBD1 (6 bases). The CDR3 length is 14 residues. The V gene lost 6 bases and the J gene lost 2 bases, with 14 bases spanning the gap. Germline V gene data show CDR1 as SGHRS and CDR2 as YFSETQ. The CDR3 region has the DNA TGCGCCAGCATCGGGGCAGGGGCTAACACTGAAGCTTTCTTT. Amino acid sequence: CASIGAGANTEAFF.

This chain links TRBV7-6 with TRBJ2-5, with 13 bases fitting TRBD2. The CDR3 runs to 17 residues. Germline V gives CDR1 SGHVS, CDR2 FNYEAQ. V shed 6 bases and J 3 bases; nucleotides not matched to a gene: 10. Here the CDR3 reads CASRPTGTSGVKETQYF. Here the CDR3 DNA reads TGTGCCAGCAGACCTACCGGGACTAGCGGGGTGAAAGAGACCCAGTACTTC.

This sequence joins TRBV7-9 and TRBJ1-2; 10 bases agree with TRBD1. The germline V gene encodes CDR1 SEHNR and CDR2 FQNEAQ (reference sequence). This CDR3 region has 18 residues. Losses at the gene ends were 5 bases for V and 4 bases for J; bases not matched to a gene: 16. CDR3 nucleotides: TGTGCCAGCAGCAGAAGCCGGGACAGGGGAGGGGTTGGCTATGGCTACACCTTC. This translates into CASSRSRDRGGVGYGYTF.

This rearrangement joins TRBV5-1 to TRBJ1-2; D is possibly TRBD1 (6 bases). Germline loops: CDR1 SGHRS, CDR2 YFSETQ. CDR3 length: 14 amino acids. Trimming stripped 4 bases from V and 14 bases from J, with 24 bases between. The CDR3 DNA sequence: TGCGCCAGCAGCGCCCCGGGACGGACAGCCCGCTCGACCTTC. Its protein is CASSAPGRTARSTF. The whole variable domain, filled in from reference TRBV5-1 and TRBJ1-2, reads KAGVTQTPRYLIKTRGQQVTLSCSPISGHRSVSWYQQTPGQGLQFLFEYFSETQRNKGNFPGRFSGRQFSNSRSEMNVSTLELGDSALYLCASSAPGRTARSTFGSGTRLTVV.

The chain links TRBV5-1 to TRBJ1-1; perhaps TRBD1 as D (6 bases). With 2 bases removed from V and 5 bases from J, the gap between germline ends came to 22 bases. This CDR3 has 17 residues. Germline assignment: CDR1 SGHRS and CDR2 YFSETQ. For the CDR3, the DNA is TGCGCCAGCAGCTTTAACCGAATTAACAGGGAGAGGACTGAAGCTTTCTTT. It codes for CASSFNRINRERTEAFF. The whole variable domain, filled in from reference TRBV5-1 and TRBJ1-1, reads KAGVTQTPRYLIKTRGQQVTLSCSPISGHRSVSWYQQTPGQGLQFLFEYFSETQRNKGNFPGRFSGRQFSNSRSEMNVSTLELGDSALYLCASSFNRINRERTEAFFGQGTRLTVV.

The chain recombines TRBV7-3 with TRBJ2-1; TRBD2 matches 13 bases. Germline values: CDR1 SGHTA, CDR2 FQGTGA. The length of the CDR3 is 15 residues. J gave up 7 bases and V 5 bases, and 5 bases lay outside the gene matches. The CDR3 DNA follows: TGTGCCAGCAGCCCCACGGGACTAGCGGGAAATGAGCAGTTCTTC. As protein: CASSPTGLAGNEQFF.

The chain couples TRBV18 to TRBJ2-7; TRBD2 agrees at 14 bases. In germline, CDR1 is KGHSH, CDR2 LQKENI. V gave up 5 bases and J gave up 6 bases; unmatched junction bases: 18. The CDR3 is 19 amino acids. CDR3 residues: CASSSNFLGLAGDVGEQYF. In nucleotides, the CDR3 is TGTGCCAGCTCATCAAACTTTTTGGGACTAGCGGGAGACGTCGGCGAGCAGTACTTC.

This clone was counted once. The chain combines TRBV4-3 with TRBJ1-2; D perhaps matches TRBD1 (5 bases). The V and J ends lost 5 bases and 1 base respectively, with 14 bases between them. CDR3 length equals 15 residues. Germline loops: CDR1 LGHNA, CDR2 YSLEER. CDR3 protein: CASSLNVQGNYGYTF. DNA for the CDR3: TGCGCCAGCAGCTTAAACGTGCAGGGTAACTATGGCTACACCTTC.

This clone was observed once. J is TRBJ2-7 and V is TRBV4-3; 11 bases are shared with TRBD2. From germline, CDR1 is LGHNA and CDR2 YSLEER. After removal of 0 bases from V and 3 bases from J, the junction contained 7 bases not matched to a gene. This CDR3 is built from 17 residues. CDR3 nucleotide sequence: TGCGCCAGCAGCCAAGAAATGGGGACTAGCGGTGTCTACGAGCAGTACTTC. Translating it yields CASSQEMGTSGVYEQYF.

The chain combines TRBV9 with TRBJ2-1; a weak D match, TRBD1 (7 bases). V was pared by 2 bases and J by 0 bases, with 12 bases between. CDR3 length: 16 residues. The V gene's germline CDR1 is SGDLS and CDR2 YYNGEE. The CDR3 region is CASSVGGGGSYNEQFF. CDR3 coding DNA: TGTGCCAGCAGCGTTGGAGGGGGCGGCTCCTACAATGAGCAGTTCTTC.

This clone was found once. The chain carries TRBV6-1 and TRBJ1-3; D not resolved. Germline V lookup: CDR1 MNHNS, CDR2 SASEGT. This CDR3 spans 12 amino acids. The V gene lost 6 bases and the J gene lost 2 bases, with 5 bases spanning the gap. The CDR3 DNA sequence: TGTGCCAGCAGACAAACTGGAAACACCATATATTTT. This sequence encodes CASRQTGNTIYF.

V is TRBV14 and J is TRBJ1-1; no clear D. The CDR3 loop spans 17 amino acids. V was shortened by 4 bases and J by 1 base, with 19 bases between the two germline ends. The V gene's germline CDR1 is SGHDN and CDR2 FVKESK. The CDR3 loop reads CASSRQWWGVENTEAFF. CDR3 nucleotides: TGTGCCAGCAGCCGGCAGTGGTGGGGAGTAGAGAACACTGAAGCTTTCTTT. The whole variable domain, filled in from reference TRBV14 and TRBJ1-1, reads EAGVTQFPSHSVIEKGQTVTLRCDPISGHDNLYWYRRVMGKEIKFLLHFVKESKQDESGMPNNRFLAERTGGTYSTLKVQPAELEDSGVYFCASSRQWWGVENTEAFFGQGTRLTVV.

V and J are TRBV30 and TRBJ2-2; TRBD1 is a possible D gene (6 bases). Trimming stripped 3 bases from V and 1 base from J, with 12 bases between. The germline V gene has CDR1 GTSNPN and CDR2 SVGIG (reference sequence). The CDR3 runs 15 residues. This CDR3 is CAWSFDRLNTGELFF. The CDR3 nucleotides are TGTGCCTGGAGCTTCGACAGGCTGAACACCGGGGAGCTGTTTTTT.

V and J are TRBV4-3 and TRBJ2-7; the match to TRBD1 covers 8 bases. The CDR3 has 13 amino acids. Germline V CDR1 and CDR2: LGHNA, YSLEER. V trimming: 2 bases; J trimming: 3 bases; junction bases outside the gene matches: 0. The CDR3 sequence is CASSQTGGYEQYF. In DNA form, the CDR3 reads TGCGCCAGCAGCCAAACAGGGGGCTACGAGCAGTACTTC.

This clone was observed a few times. The chain recombines TRBV6-6 with TRBJ2-3, with 14 bases aligning to TRBD2. This CDR3 has 15 residues. Looked up from germline, CDR1 is MNHNY and CDR2 is SVGAGI (reference sequence). Trimming cost V 5 bases and J 8 bases; bases outside gene matches: 6. The CDR3 region has the DNA TGTGCCAGCAGTCAGGGACTAGCGGGAGTGGGTACGCAGTATTTT. The encoded protein is CASSQGLAGVGTQYF.

The genes are TRBV5-5 and TRBJ2-7; 7 positions match TRBD2. The germline V gene has CDR1 SGHKS and CDR2 YYEKEE (reference sequence). This CDR3 is 15 amino acids long. The J segment lost 2 bases and the V segment lost 2 bases, leaving 7 bases of the junction unmatched. This chain's CDR3 is CASSLLGGGPYEQYF. In DNA, the CDR3 is TGTGCCAGCAGCTTATTAGGCGGGGGTCCCTACGAGCAGTACTTC.

V and J are TRBV27 and TRBJ1-2; 8 positions match TRBD1. Germline V gene sequence: CDR1 MNHEY, CDR2 SMNVEV (reference sequence). The V segment lost 6 bases and the J segment 6 bases; nucleotides outside the gene matches: 12. The CDR3 consists of 15 residues. CDR3 in DNA: TGTGCCAGCAGCGCCAGAGGACAGGGATTAGATGGCTACACCTTC. It yields the protein CASSARGQGLDGYTF.

This clone was observed a handful of times. This chain uses TRBV19 with TRBJ2-3, with TRBD2 matching 8 bases. J was trimmed by 3 bases and V by 1 base; bases with no gene match: 3. Germline lookup yields CDR1 LNHDA and CDR2 SQIVND (reference sequence). The CDR3 contains 15 residues. This CDR3 reads CASSIGGGRTDTQYF. The CDR3 nucleotides are TGTGCCAGTAGTATAGGCGGGGGGAGAACAGATACGCAGTATTTT.

As to this clone: The same CDR3 arises from other DNA sequences in this sample as well. The chain is built from TRBV6-5 and TRBJ1-5, with D uncertain. V lost 0 bases and J 5 bases, leaving 5 bases between the germline ends. The CDR3 extends over 13 amino acids. The germline V gene encodes CDR1 MNHEY and CDR2 SVGAGI. DNA for the CDR3: TGTGCCAGCAGTTACTCGAGAGATCAGCCCCAGCATTTT. Protein: CASSYSRDQPQHF.

V gene TRBV7-3 combines with J gene TRBJ1-6, with 8 nucleotides matching TRBD1. This CDR3 is built from 15 residues. In germline, CDR1 is SGHTA, CDR2 FQGTGA. J lost 7 bases, V lost 1 base, and 3 bases had no gene match. CDR3 sequence: CASSLIPGGNSPLHF. The DNA for the CDR3 is TGTGCCAGCAGCTTAATTCCAGGGGGCAATTCACCCCTCCACTTT.